A selection of T cell receptor beta chains follows, all from one sample in a study of shared clonotypes between healthy human individuals. The method was immunoSEQ multiplex PCR; TCRdb's version includes in-frame clones alone and lacks a portion of them. The data hold 850,000 to 1,100,000 clones, with approximately 75% observed a single time. The source material was memory CD4+ T cells from PBMCs. These receptors came from a man aged 18 to 35 in good health. Some clones in this sample may be carry-over from other donors' samples. CDR3s include the opening cysteine and the closing phenylalanine or tryptophan. D genes are given only for firm matches. Not every row has a clone size; where given, it reads once, few, many or a size class.

TRBJ2-1	-	TRBD2	TRBV7-3	TGTGCCAGCGGGATAGCGGGAGCAAGAAGCAATGAGCAGTTCTTC	CASGIAGARSNEQFF
TRBJ2-2	-	-	TRBV28	TGTGCCAGCAGGGTCGACAGCCCTGACACCGGGGAGCTGTTTTTT	CASRVDSPDTGELFF
TRBJ1-4	once	-	TRBV6-5	TGTGCCAGCAGTTACTCGGGAGTTCCTAATGAAAAACTGTTTTTT	CASSYSGVPNEKLFF
TRBJ2-3	few	TRBD1	TRBV6-1	TGTGCCAGCAGTGCTGGACAGGGCACAGATACGCAGTATTTT	CASSAGQGTDTQYF
TRBJ2-5	-	TRBD2	TRBV11-1	TGTGCCAGCAGCTTAGATCCGGGAGGGGCTGGAGAGACCCAGTACTTC	CASSLDPGGAGETQYF
TRBJ2-1	-	-	TRBV20-1	TGCAGTGCTAGTGTGAATGAGCAGTTCTTC	CSASVNEQFF
TRBJ1-5	-	TRBD1	TRBV27	TGTGCCAGCAGTAGCGGGACAGGCAATCAGCCCCAGCATTTT	CASSSGTGNQPQHF
TRBJ2-1	-	TRBD2	TRBV7-9	TGTGCCAGCAGCGTCGGACTAGCGGGAGCGCTCAATGAGCAGTTCTTC	CASSVGLAGALNEQFF
TRBJ1-2	-	-	TRBV7-9	TGTGCCAGCAGCTTTTGGGACGGCTACACCTTC	CASSFWDGYTF
TRBJ2-1	once	-	TRBV7-2	TGTGCCAGCAGCCCCCGGCCCTGGTACAATGAGCAGTTCTTC	CASSPRPWYNEQFF